This T cell receptor (beta chain) comes out of a study of shared clonotypes between healthy human individuals. Study-level background: Three CD4 naive, three CD4 memory, two CD8 naive and one CD8 memory plate were used per donor.

The CDR3 contains 13 residues. Germline-derived CDR1 and CDR2 are SGHAT and FQNNGV. Trimming shortened V by 3 bases and J by 5 bases, and 10 bases separated the two germline ends. This clone was observed once. Its antigen is not identified. The sample holds other DNA sequences that translate to the same CDR3. Study-level points and caveats: A generally larger estimated richness was seen in naive subsets than in memory subsets. Shared across four donors were about 4.6% of the naive CD4 clonotypes.

Terminally differentiated effector memory CD45RA+ cells were excluded by CCR7 positive selection of CD45RO-negative cells. Over several immunoSEQ plates, each subset's genomic DNA was distributed in even portions. The protocol was immunoSEQ multiplex PCR, while the TCRdb copy is restricted to in-frame clones and leaves out a portion. The top ten clones hold about 1.7% of a sample with approximately 2,000,000 clones, roughly 95% of them seen once. Sequenced: naive CD8+ T cells from PBMCs. The chain links TRBV11-2 to TRBJ2-5; tentative D call: TRBD1 (6 bases). The clonotype was recovered from a man younger than 35 in good health. Some clones in this sample may be carry-over from other donors' samples. CDR3 protein: CASSFRRGETQYF. CDR3 nucleotide sequence: TGTGCCAGCAGCTTCCGAAGGGGGGAGACCCAGTACTTC.